What follows describes a single T cell receptor (beta chain). The antigen remains undetermined. Time point given: sample taken at primary tumor resection. Whole RNA was taken from tumor, nontumor lung or frozen PBMC; it was then sequenced unsorted. Donation came from some 73 patients with untreated early-stage non-small cell lung cancer. Germline V gene sequence: CDR1 SQVTM, CDR2 ANQGSEA. This CDR3 region has 13 residues. The V and J ends lost 7 bases and 2 bases respectively, with 14 bases between them. These data belong to a study of spatial heterogeneity in lung cancer. The overall study: A unique TCR and UMI combination showed up more than ten times in raw reads, on average. General study findings and limits: Tumor TCRs that were ubiquitous and expanded showed up in blood more at resection than follow-up.

Each molecule of TCR cDNA was tagged with one unique molecular identifier. Each CDR3 protein gets one entry after TCRdb re-called the 5' RACE reads with MiXCR. The profile shows more than 75,000 distinct CDR3 sequences, 10% to 15% of them singletons. The V and J genes are TRBV29-1 and TRBJ2-5; possibly TRBD1 for D (6 bases). The sequence was collected from a male donor with early-stage non-small cell lung cancer. The specimen comprised PBMCs, sampled at surgery. DNA for the CDR3: TGCAGCGCAGTGACAGGAAGGCAAGAGACCCAGTACTTC. This codes for CSAVTGRQETQYF.